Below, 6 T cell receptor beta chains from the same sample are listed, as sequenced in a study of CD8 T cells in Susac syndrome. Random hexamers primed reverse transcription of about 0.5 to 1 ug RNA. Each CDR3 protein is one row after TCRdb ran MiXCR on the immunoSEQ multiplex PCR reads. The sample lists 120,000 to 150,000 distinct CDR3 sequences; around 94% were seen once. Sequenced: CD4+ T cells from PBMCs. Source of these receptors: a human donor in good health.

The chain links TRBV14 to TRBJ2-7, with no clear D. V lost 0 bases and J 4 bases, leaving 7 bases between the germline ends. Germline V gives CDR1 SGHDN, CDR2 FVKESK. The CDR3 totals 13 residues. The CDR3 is CASSQDFGYEQYF. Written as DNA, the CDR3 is TGTGCCAGCAGCCAAGATTTCGGTTACGAGCAGTACTTC.

The CDR3 sequence is CASSLALAGGPLSDTQYF. The CDR3, as DNA: TGTGCCAGCAGCTTAGCCCTAGCGGGAGGGCCGCTCTCAGATACGCAGTATTTT. The chain recombines TRBV7-9 with TRBJ2-3, with TRBD2 identical over 12 bases. Germline-derived CDR1 and CDR2 are SEHNR and FQNEAQ (reference sequence). Trimming took 0 bases from V and 4 from J; bases not matched to a gene: 8. CDR3 size: 18 residues.

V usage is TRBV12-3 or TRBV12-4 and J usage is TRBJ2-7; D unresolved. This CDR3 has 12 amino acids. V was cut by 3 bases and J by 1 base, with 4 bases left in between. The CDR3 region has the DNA TGTGCCAGCAGTTTGCTTTCCTACGAGCAGTACTTC. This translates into CASSLLSYEQYF.

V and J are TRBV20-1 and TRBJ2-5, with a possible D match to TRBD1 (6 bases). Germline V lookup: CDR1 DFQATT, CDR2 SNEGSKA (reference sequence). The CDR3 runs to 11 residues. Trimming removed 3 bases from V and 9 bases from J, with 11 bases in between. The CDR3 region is CSASPGESQYF. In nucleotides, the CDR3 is TGCAGTGCTAGTCCAGGGGAGTCCCAGTACTTC.

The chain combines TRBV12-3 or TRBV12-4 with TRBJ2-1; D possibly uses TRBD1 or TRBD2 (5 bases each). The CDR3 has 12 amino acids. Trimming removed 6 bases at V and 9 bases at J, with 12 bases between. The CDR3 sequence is CASRPLGGEQFF. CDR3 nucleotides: TGTGCCAGCAGGCCCCTTGGGGGTGAGCAGTTCTTC.

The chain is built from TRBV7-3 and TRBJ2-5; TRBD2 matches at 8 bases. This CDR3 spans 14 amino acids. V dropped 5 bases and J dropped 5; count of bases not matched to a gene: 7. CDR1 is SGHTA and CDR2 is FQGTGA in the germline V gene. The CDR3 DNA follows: TGTGCCAGCAGCCCTGGGACTAGTAGGGAGACCCAGTACTTC. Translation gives CASSPGTSRETQYF.